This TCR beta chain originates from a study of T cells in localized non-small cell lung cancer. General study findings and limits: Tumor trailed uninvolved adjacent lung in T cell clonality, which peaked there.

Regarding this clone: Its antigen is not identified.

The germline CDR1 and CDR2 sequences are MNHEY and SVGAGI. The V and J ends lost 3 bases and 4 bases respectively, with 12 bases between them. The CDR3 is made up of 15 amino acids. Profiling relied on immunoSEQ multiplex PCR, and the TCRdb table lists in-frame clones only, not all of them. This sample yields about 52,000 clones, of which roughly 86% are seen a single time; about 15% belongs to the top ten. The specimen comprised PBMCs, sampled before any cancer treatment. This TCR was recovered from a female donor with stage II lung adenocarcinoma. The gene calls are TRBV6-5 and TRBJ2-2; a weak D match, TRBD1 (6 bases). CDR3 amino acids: CASSYLGQSTGELFF. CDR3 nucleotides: TGTGCCAGCAGTTATCTAGGACAGAGCACCGGGGAGCTGTTTTTT.